The sequence of this TCR beta chain was determined in a study of spatial heterogeneity in lung cancer. Turning to the study itself: Each unique TCR and UMI combination was seen more than ten times on average in raw reads.

Unique molecular identifiers, one per molecule, were present on every TCR cDNA molecule. In TCRdb, the 5' RACE reads were re-called with MiXCR into one record per CDR3 protein. The sample includes 25,000 to 35,000 distinct CDR3 sequences, roughly 5.7% of them seen just once. Trimming left V 3 bases short and J 0 bases short, with 18 bases between. The CDR3 covers 18 residues. Time point in this sample: blood at routine non-recurrence follow-up after resection. Sequencing of whole RNA from tumor, nontumor lung or frozen PBMC involved no sorting. At least ten counts were recorded for this clonotype. This sequence was found in a female donor with early-stage non-small cell lung cancer. This sequence joins TRBV12-3 or TRBV12-4 and TRBJ2-4; unclear D gene. The specimen comprised PBMCs, sampled at follow-up. The CDR3 loop is CASSLESRSLLAKNIQYF. The CDR3 region has the DNA TGTGCCAGCAGTTTGGAGAGCAGGTCTTTACTAGCCAAAAACATTCAGTACTTC.